This entry lists 32 T cell receptor beta chains sequenced from one sample in a study of shared clonotypes between healthy human individuals. Repertoires were generated with immunoSEQ multiplex PCR, while TCRdb's copy carries only in-frame clones and drops some. This repertoire shows hundreds of thousands of clones, around 81% found once; its top ten account for around 11%. Sequencing was performed on PBMCs. These receptors were collected from a middle-aged woman in good health. Some clones in this sample may be carry-over from other donors' samples.

This sequence joins TRBV15 and TRBJ2-3, with unresolved D. The germline V gene has CDR1 LNHNV and CDR2 YYDKDF (reference sequence). This CDR3 contains 15 residues. Trimming left V 0 bases short and J 0 bases short, with 7 bases between. The CDR3 reads CATSRDGSSTDTQYF. CDR3 coding DNA: TGTGCCACCAGCAGAGATGGATCTAGCACAGATACGCAGTATTTT.

The CDR3 nucleotides read TGCGCCAGCTCTGTCGGACAGAAGAGCACCGGGGAGCTGTTTTTT. Amino acid sequence: CASSVGQKSTGELFF. The chain links TRBV10-2 to TRBJ2-2; D perhaps matches TRBD1 (6 bases). CDR3 length equals 15 residues. Trimming left V 8 bases short and J 4 bases short, with 17 bases between. Germline V gene sequence: CDR1 WSHSY, CDR2 SAAADI.

A word on this clone: A far larger clone is one nucleotide away, so this likely arose from a read error. This specimen includes other DNA sequences encoding the same CDR3. V gene TRBV25-1 combines with J gene TRBJ1-1, with TRBD1 matching 7 bases. This CDR3 region has 13 residues. The germline gives CDR1 MGHDK, CDR2 SYGVNS. CDR3: CASSPRGNTEAFF. The CDR3 DNA follows: TGTGCCAGCAGTCCCAGGGGGAACACCGAAGCTTTCTTT.

A single count supports this clone. The chain uses TRBV28 and TRBJ2-4; D is unclear. CDR1 and CDR2 (germline): MDHEN, SYDVKM. V lost 5 bases and J lost 8, with 22 bases in between. The CDR3 runs to 16 residues. For the CDR3, the DNA is TGTGCCAGCAGTACTACTGGGGTGGCAATGCCGTACATTCAGTACTTC. Protein sequence: CASSTTGVAMPYIQYF.

The genes are TRBV7-2 and TRBJ2-3; 11 bases align to TRBD2. The CDR3 runs to 14 residues. Trimming took 9 bases from V and 4 from J; bases not matched to a gene: 6. Germline V CDR1 and CDR2: SGHTA, FQGNSA. The CDR3 DNA follows: TGTGCCAGTGGTAGCGGGAGGGGGTCAGATACGCAGTATTTT. Encoded protein: CASGSGRGSDTQYF.

V usage is TRBV4-2 and J usage is TRBJ2-7; 12 positions agree with TRBD1. Germline V gene sequence: CDR1 LGHNA, CDR2 YNFKEQ. The CDR3 loop spans 17 amino acids. V gave up 0 bases and J gave up 4 bases; unmatched junction bases: 7. In DNA form, the CDR3 reads TGTGCCAGCAGCCAAGAAGCCGGGACAGGGGGCGCGTACGAGCAGTACTTC. This sequence encodes CASSQEAGTGGAYEQYF.

The chain employs TRBV7-2 and TRBJ2-1; D unresolved. This CDR3 region has 14 residues. Per germline, CDR1 SGHTA and CDR2 FQGNSA. The germline V and J ends were trimmed by 2 bases and 1 base, with 6 bases remaining between them. This CDR3 reads CASSLMASYNEQFF. The CDR3 nucleotides read TGTGCCAGCAGCTTAATGGCATCCTACAATGAGCAGTTCTTC. Using reference TRBV7-2 and TRBJ2-1 for the parts outside the CDR3, the full variable domain is GAGVSQSPSNKVTEKGKDVELRCDPISGHTALYWYRQSLGQGLEFLIYFQGNSAPDKSGLPSDRFSAERTGGSVSTLTIQRTQQEDSAVYLCASSLMASYNEQFFGPGTRLTVL.

CDR3 bases: TGTGCCAGCTCACCACCAGACATAGCTAACTATGGCTACACCTTC. Translated: CASSPPDIANYGYTF. V usage is TRBV18 and J usage is TRBJ1-2; D is uncertain. CDR1 and CDR2 (germline): KGHSH, LQKENI. The V end was cut by 0 bases, the J end by 0 bases, with 8 bases between. CDR3 length equals 15 residues. Together with reference TRBV18 and TRBJ1-2, the CDR3 gives the full variable domain: NAGVMQNPRHLVRRRGQEARLRCSPMKGHSHVYWYRQLPEEGLKFMVYLQKENIIDESGMPKERFSAEFPKEGPSILRIQQVVRGDSAAYFCASSPPDIANYGYTFGSGTRLTVV.

A word on this clone: Other DNA sequences in the same sample also yield this CDR3. The chain carries TRBV5-4 and TRBJ2-7, with 11 bases fitting TRBD1. The length of the CDR3 is 14 residues. From germline, CDR1 is SGHNT and CDR2 YYREEE (reference sequence). The junction had 0 bases not matched to a gene; V was cut back by 3 bases and J by 1 base. CDR3: CASSWDRGSYEQYF. The DNA for the CDR3 is TGTGCCAGCAGCTGGGACAGGGGGTCCTACGAGCAGTACTTC.

In this sample, this clone turned up once. The chain combines TRBV11-2 with TRBJ1-2; TRBD1 matches 8 bases. There are 15 residues in the CDR3. Germline V gene data show CDR1 as SGHAT and CDR2 as FQNNGV. Trimming cost V 1 base and J 8 bases; bases outside gene matches: 9. CDR3 loop: CASSLGGDRNGGYTF. In DNA form, the CDR3 reads TGTGCCAGCAGCTTAGGAGGGGACAGGAACGGGGGCTACACCTTC.

The gene calls are TRBV7-9 and TRBJ2-7; D is unresolved. CDR1 SEHNR and CDR2 FQNEAQ come from the germline V gene (reference sequence). Trimming removed 5 bases from V and 7 bases from J, with 15 bases in between. The CDR3 consists of 13 residues. The DNA for the CDR3 is TGTGCCAGCAGCCAATCACTATACAGAGAGCAGTACTTC. Protein sequence: CASSQSLYREQYF.

This clone was found many times. V usage is TRBV7-9 and J usage is TRBJ2-5; a possible D gene is TRBD1 (5 bases). The germline V gene has CDR1 SEHNR and CDR2 FQNEAQ (reference sequence). Between the trimmed V and J ends, which lost 5 bases and 5 bases, there was a span of 18 bases. The CDR3 length is 15 residues. The CDR3 nucleotides read TGTGCCAGCAGCGCGCAGGGTGGGGTAGGGGAGACCCAGTACTTC. As protein: CASSAQGGVGETQYF.

The J gene is TRBJ2-3, the V gene TRBV4-3, with D maybe TRBD1 (6 bases). Looked up from germline, CDR1 is LGHNA and CDR2 is YSLEER. The V end lost 5 bases, the J end lost 2 bases, and 17 bases lay between the germline ends. The CDR3 has 16 residues. The CDR3 nucleotides are TGCGCCAGCAGCTACCAAGTAGGGGGACCCACAGATACGCAGTATTTT. Translation: CASSYQVGGPTDTQYF.

The CDR3 is CASSKDGRANYGYTF. The DNA for the CDR3 is TGTGCCAGCAGCAAAGACGGACGGGCTAACTATGGCTACACCTTC. V usage is TRBV21-1 and J usage is TRBJ1-2. TRBV21-1 is tagged as a pseudogene. The CDR3 has 15 residues.

The chain has TRBV6-1 and TRBJ1-2, with 7 bases that match TRBD1. The V gene end was trimmed by 1 base and the J gene end by 1 base; junction bases not matched to a gene: 9. The germline V gene encodes CDR1 MNHNS and CDR2 SASEGT. The CDR3 length is 17 residues. CDR3 residues: CASSEVLVGQHNYGYTF. The CDR3 DNA sequence: TGTGCCAGCAGTGAAGTCTTAGTGGGACAGCATAACTATGGCTACACCTTC.

The chain employs TRBV9 and TRBJ2-1; D may be TRBD2 (6 bases). The CDR3 sequence is 12 residues long. CDR1 and CDR2 (germline): SGDLS, YYNGEE. With 3 bases removed from V and 7 bases from J, the gap between germline ends came to 8 bases. The CDR3 nucleotides read TGTGCCAGCAGCGCACTAGCTAATGAGCAGTTCTTC. Amino acid sequence: CASSALANEQFF.

The chain carries TRBV30 and TRBJ2-4, with 7 bases identical to TRBD1. This CDR3 contains 15 residues. CDR1 GTSNPN and CDR2 SVGIG come from the germline V gene (reference sequence). V trimming: 5 bases; J trimming: 0 bases; junction bases outside the gene matches: 7. Written as DNA, the CDR3 is TGTGCCTGGGCTCAGGGGGACGTAGCCAAAAACATTCAGTACTTC. Translating gives CAWAQGDVAKNIQYF.

V and J are TRBV27 and TRBJ1-2, with D uncertain. This CDR3 contains 13 residues. The germline V gene has CDR1 MNHEY and CDR2 SMNVEV (reference sequence). Trimming took 6 bases from V and 6 from J, leaving 14 bases between them. The CDR3 DNA follows: TGTGCCAGCAGACTCATTTCCGGGAATGGCTACACCTTC. Protein product: CASRLISGNGYTF.

The rearrangement joins TRBV10-3 to TRBJ2-1, with 10 bases matching TRBD2. The CDR3 runs to 15 residues. Germline CDR1 ENHRY, CDR2 SYGVKD. The V and J ends lost 1 base and 10 bases, in that order; junction bases with no gene match: 7. Here the CDR3 DNA reads TGTGCCATCAGTGAGTTGAGCGGGAGGGTCGGCGAGCAGTTCTTC. Its protein product is CAISELSGRVGEQFF.

The CDR3 DNA reads TGTGCCAGCAGACACACTAGCGGGAGTCCCCTCGAGCAGTACTTC. Translated, it gives CASRHTSGSPLEQYF. This chain connects TRBV7-2 to TRBJ2-7, with 11 bases identical to TRBD2. The J segment lost 6 bases and the V segment lost 6 bases, leaving 10 bases of the junction unmatched. This CDR3 spans 15 amino acids. Germline CDR1 reads SGHTA; CDR2 reads FQGNSA.

The chain uses TRBV18 and TRBJ1-2; no clear D. The V gene lost 5 bases and the J gene lost 7 bases, with 20 bases spanning the gap. Germline CDR1 KGHSH, CDR2 LQKENI. CDR3 length: 15 amino acids. This CDR3 is CASSSDRVSILGYTF. CDR3 DNA sequence: TGTGCCAGCTCAAGCGACCGGGTATCTATTCTTGGCTACACCTTC.

The chain links TRBV28 to TRBJ1-4; no definite D call. V was pared by 6 bases and J by 3 bases, with 14 bases between. There are 15 residues in the CDR3. In germline, CDR1 is MDHEN, CDR2 SYDVKM. CDR3 DNA: TGTGCCAGCAGCAAAAGGGTTTGGGCTAATGAAAAACTGTTTTTT. It translates to CASSKRVWANEKLFF.

The V call is TRBV7-6, the J call TRBJ1-1; no reliable D call. Germline V CDR1 and CDR2: SGHVS, FNYEAQ. CDR3 length: 15 amino acids. The germline V and J ends were trimmed by 3 bases and 0 bases, with 11 bases remaining between them. This CDR3 reads CASSFPVRVNTEAFF. The CDR3 nucleotides are TGTGCCAGCAGCTTTCCCGTGCGGGTGAACACTGAAGCTTTCTTT.

The CDR3 spells CAISESTGGGPQHF. In DNA form, the CDR3 reads TGTGCCATCAGTGAGTCGACAGGGGGAGGGCCCCAGCATTTT. The chain is built from TRBV10-3 and TRBJ1-5; 9 nucleotides line up with TRBD1. Germline V gives CDR1 ENHRY, CDR2 SYGVKD. The CDR3 extends over 14 amino acids. V lost 0 bases to trimming and J lost 9 bases; unmatched junction nucleotides: 3.

As concerns this clone: A far larger clone is off by one base, so a read error is likely. The genes are TRBV28 and TRBJ1-1, with TRBD1 as a possible D gene (6 bases). This CDR3 contains 17 residues. Germline CDR1 and CDR2: MDHEN and SYDVKM. The DNA for the CDR3 is TGTGCCAGCAGTTTTTGGGACTTCAGGGGAAAGAACACTGAAGCTTCCTTT. It translates to CASSFWDFRGKNTEASF.

This clone has only one observation. The V gene is TRBV19, the J gene TRBJ2-7; 12 bases are a match to TRBD2. This CDR3 is 14 amino acids long. The ends lost 3 bases at V and 7 bases at J; junction bases unmatched: 4. Germline CDR1 is LNHDA and CDR2 is SQIVND (reference sequence). CDR3 bases: TGTGCCAGTAGTATGAGCACTAGCGGGAGGGAGCAGTACTTC. Protein sequence: CASSMSTSGREQYF.

The chain has TRBV30 and TRBJ1-2; a possible D gene is TRBD1 (6 bases). The CDR3 length is 13 residues. CDR1 and CDR2 (germline): GTSNPN, SVGIG (reference sequence). V lost 4 bases to trimming and J lost 3 bases, with 12 bases between them. Here the CDR3 reads CAWIPGGDYGYTF. In nucleotides, the CDR3 is TGTGCCTGGATACCCGGGGGCGACTATGGCTACACCTTC.

The rearrangement uses TRBV29-1 and TRBJ1-1, with a weak D call TRBD1 (6 bases). Trimming removed 4 bases from V and 1 base from J, with 10 bases in between. The CDR3 consists of 13 residues. CDR1 is SQVTM and CDR2 is ANQGSEA in the germline V gene. The DNA for the CDR3 is TGCAGCGTTGTAAGACAGGCGAACACTGAAGCTTTCTTT. Residues: CSVVRQANTEAFF.

As for this clone: A much larger clone differs from this one at a single base, so this may be a read error. This chain joins TRBV7-2 and TRBJ2-3, with a tentative D call TRBD1 (6 bases). Germline-derived CDR1 and CDR2 are SGHTA and FQGNSA. With 3 bases removed from V and 0 bases from J, the gap between germline ends came to 10 bases. CDR3 size: 15 residues. CDR3 sequence (DNA): TGTGCCAGCAGCTTTGGACAGCTAAGCACAGATACGCAGTATTTT. Translation gives CASSFGQLSTDTQYF.

The chain recombines TRBV14 with TRBJ1-2; a weak D match, TRBD1 (6 bases). V gave up 4 bases and J gave up 8 bases, with 26 bases separating them. This CDR3 comprises 17 residues. Germline V CDR1 and CDR2: SGHDN, FVKESK. The CDR3 DNA reads as TGTGCCAGCAGCCTCATGAGTGGGGGACACCTTGCGAGGGGCTACACCTTC. It translates to CASSLMSGGHLARGYTF.

This sequence joins TRBV11-3 and TRBJ2-3; 12 bases map to TRBD2. In germline, CDR1 is SGHNT, CDR2 YENEEA. The junction had 3 bases not matched to a gene; V was cut back by 0 bases and J by 5 bases. The CDR3 covers 16 residues. The CDR3: CASSLDSGLAGDTQYF. In DNA, the CDR3 is TGTGCCAGCAGCTTAGATTCGGGACTAGCGGGAGATACGCAGTATTTT.

This sequence joins TRBV21-1 and TRBJ2-5; TRBD2 reflects the table's D call only, with no check against the DNA. TRBV21-1 is a pseudogene locus. There are 15 residues in the CDR3. CDR3 region: CASNGPPDCQETQYF. Here the CDR3 DNA reads TGTGCCAGCAATGGGCCCCCGGACTGCCAAGAGACCCAGTACTTC.